This T cell receptor beta chain was recovered during a study of blood T cell repertoires in COVID-19. The CDR3 sequence is 15 residues long. J was trimmed by 4 bases and V by 1 base; bases with no gene match: 5. Looked up from germline, CDR1 is SGHTA and CDR2 is FQGNSA. Clones were sequenced by immunoSEQ multiplex PCR, and TCRdb holds only the in-frame ones, with some missing. The profile shows 200,000 to 250,000 clones, more than 80% of them singletons. The origin of this receptor is an elderly woman with COVID-19, enrolled during active disease. This chain joins TRBV7-2 and TRBJ2-7; 9 positions agree with TRBD1. Material for sequencing was peripheral blood. The CDR3 DNA sequence: TGTGCCAGCAGCTTAGTCTCTGGACAGGGGTACGAGCAGTACTTC. It encodes CASSLVSGQGYEQYF.